Presented here are 24 T cell receptor beta chains from one specimen sequenced in a study of T cells after posttransplantation cyclophosphamide. Data came from immunoSEQ multiplex PCR; TCRdb stores just in-frame clones and leaves some out. This sample carries 9,500 to 15,000 clones and no singletons, and 7.3% goes to the top ten. The sequenced sample consisted of PBMCs. The receptors originated from a woman in her thirties or forties in good health, CMV-negative, and a related stem cell transplant donor.

This clone was seen at least ten times. The chain's CDR3 is CASSPTLGLAGPNTGELFF. The DNA for the CDR3 is TGTGCCAGCTCACCGACCTTGGGACTAGCGGGACCCAACACCGGGGAGCTGTTTTTT. The chain uses TRBV18 and TRBJ2-2; 13 bases are shared with TRBD2. Germline loops: CDR1 KGHSH, CDR2 LQKENI. This CDR3 spans 19 amino acids. The V gene end was trimmed by 3 bases and the J gene end by 2 bases; junction bases not matched to a gene: 9.

This clone was detected ten times or more. The genes are TRBV28 and TRBJ1-4; 10 bases are a match to TRBD1. The CDR3 is 15 amino acids. Germline CDR1 and CDR2: MDHEN and SYDVKM. The trim removed 6 bases at V and 8 bases at J, leaving 9 bases unmatched. In DNA form, the CDR3 reads TGTGCCAGCAGCCGTCCCGGGACAGGGGTCGAAAAACTGTTTTTT. It specifies CASSRPGTGVEKLFF.

This clone showed up many times. At the DNA level, this CDR3 is encoded by other sequences in the same sample as well. The chain has TRBV7-9 and TRBJ1-5, with D tentatively TRBD1 (5 bases). The CDR3 is 12 amino acids. The germline gives CDR1 SEHNR, CDR2 FQNEAQ (reference sequence). Trimming removed 5 bases at V and 9 bases at J, with 11 bases between. Here the CDR3 DNA reads TGTGCCAGCAGCGACAGTAGGGGGCCCCAGCATTTT. Translation gives CASSDSRGPQHF.

This clone was observed many times. This chain joins TRBV7-9 and TRBJ1-4; 7 positions match TRBD1. J lost 2 bases, V lost 3 bases, and 3 bases had no gene match. Germline V gene lookup returns CDR1 SEHNR and CDR2 FQNEAQ (reference sequence). CDR3 length: 15 residues. The DNA for the CDR3 is TGTGCCAGCAGCTTCAGGGGGGTGACTAATGAAAAACTGTTTTTT. Protein: CASSFRGVTNEKLFF. The variable domain in full, completed from reference TRBV7-9 and TRBJ1-4, reads DTGVSQNPRHKITKRGQNVTFRCDPISEHNRLYWYRQTLGQGPEFLTYFQNEAQLEKSRLLSDRFSAERPKGSFSTLEIQRTEQGDSAMYLCASSFRGVTNEKLFFGSGTQLSVL.

This clone has a count of ten or more. The V call is TRBV10-1, the J call TRBJ1-3; D gene ambiguous. The germline CDR1 and CDR2 sequences are WNHNN and SYGVQD (reference sequence). The CDR3 spans 14 residues. The V end was cut by 4 bases, the J end by 0 bases, with 7 bases between. CDR3 amino acids: CASSGSVSGNTIYF. As DNA, the CDR3 is TGCGCCAGCAGTGGTTCTGTCTCTGGAAACACCATATATTTT.

This clone showed up many times. V and J are TRBV7-3 and TRBJ2-3; TRBD2 matches at 12 bases. After removal of 4 bases from V and 1 base from J, the junction contained 3 bases not matched to a gene. This CDR3 is built from 16 residues. In germline, CDR1 is SGHTA, CDR2 FQGTGA. The CDR3 coding sequence is TGTGCCAGCAGCTCGGGACTAGCGGGCGGCACAGATACGCAGTATTTT. This gives the protein CASSSGLAGGTDTQYF. Full variable domain (remainder filled in from reference TRBV7-3 and TRBJ2-3): GAGVSQTPSNKVTEKGKYVELRCDPISGHTALYWYRQSLGQGPEFLIYFQGTGAADDSGLPNDRFFAVRPEGSVSTLKIQRTERGDSAVYLCASSSGLAGGTDTQYFGPGTRLTVL.

This clone showed up many times. This chain joins TRBV6-5 and TRBJ1-2; weak D call: TRBD1 (5 bases). V lost 2 bases, J lost 8 bases, and 18 bases lay in between. CDR1 is MNHEY and CDR2 is SVGAGI in the germline V gene. This CDR3 is built from 15 residues. The CDR3 region is CASSYLGGAVGGYTF. CDR3 nucleotides: TGTGCCAGCAGTTACCTCGGGGGTGCGGTCGGAGGCTACACCTTC.

This clone has ten or more counts. The chain carries TRBV19 and TRBJ1-2; possibly TRBD1 for D (6 bases). V lost 10 bases to trimming and J lost 0 bases, with 12 bases between them. The germline gives CDR1 LNHDA, CDR2 SQIVND (reference sequence). This CDR3 comprises 13 residues. CDR3 protein: CAIPRGSNYGYTF. CDR3 nucleotide sequence: TGTGCCATTCCCAGGGGTTCTAACTATGGCTACACCTTC.

This clone was picked up a small number of times. One base away lies a much larger clone, so this may be a sequencing read error. V usage is TRBV11-2 and J usage is TRBJ2-3, with a possible D match to TRBD2 (6 bases). The CDR3 length is 12 residues. The germline V gene has CDR1 SGHAT and CDR2 FQNNGV. Trimming cost V 1 base and J 10 bases, with 9 bases left between them. In nucleotides, the CDR3 is TGTGCCAGCAGCTTAGTAGGAGGGCCGCAGTATTTT. It codes for CASSLVGGPQYF.

This clone was seen ten or more times. CDR3 DNA sequence: TGTGCCAGCTCACCAAGCACTAGCGGGAGTAATTACGAGCAGTACTTC. This codes for CASSPSTSGSNYEQYF. The chain links TRBV18 to TRBJ2-7; 11 nucleotides agree with TRBD2. From germline, CDR1 is KGHSH and CDR2 LQKENI. This CDR3 contains 16 residues. Unmatched junction bases numbered 7, after V lost 2 bases and J lost 4 bases.

This clone was observed at least ten times. The gene calls are TRBV12-3 or TRBV12-4 and TRBJ2-2; no clear D gene. The CDR3 runs 14 residues. V was trimmed by 1 base and J by 2 bases, leaving 5 bases between them. The CDR3 is CASSLGLNTGELFF. The CDR3 bases are TGTGCCAGCAGTTTAGGTCTAAACACCGGGGAGCTGTTTTTT.

This clone was found many times. The chain couples TRBV7-8 to TRBJ1-2; D gene ambiguous. The germline CDR1 and CDR2 sequences are SGHVS and FQNEAQ. This CDR3 contains 14 residues. V was clipped by 2 bases and J by 7 bases, with 14 bases between them. CDR3 DNA: TGTGCCAGCAGCTTACAAGACAAGCAAGGTGGCTACACCTTC. Its translation is CASSLQDKQGGYTF. Filled out from reference TRBV7-8 and TRBJ1-2, the complete variable domain reads GAGVSQSPRYKVAKRGQDVALRCDPISGHVSLFWYQQALGQGPEFLTYFQNEAQLDKSGLPSDRFFAERPEGSVSTLKIQRTQQEDSAVYLCASSLQDKQGGYTFGSGTRLTVV.

This clone was recorded at least ten times. The chain has TRBV13 and TRBJ2-7; TRBD2 aligns across 8 bases. CDR3 length equals 13 residues. The trim removed 5 bases at V and 9 bases at J, leaving 9 bases unmatched. Germline CDR1 and CDR2: PRHDT and FYEKMQ (reference sequence). CDR3 region: CASSTGTSRVQYF. The CDR3 DNA sequence: TGTGCCAGCAGCACCGGGACTAGTCGTGTGCAGTACTTC.

This clone was detected ten times or more. The CDR3 here is CASSLTLSYTQYF. The DNA for the CDR3 is TGTGCCAGCAGCTTAACGTTGTCATATACGCAGTATTTT. The V gene is TRBV7-3, the J gene TRBJ2-3, with no clear D. CDR1 SGHTA and CDR2 FQGTGA come from the germline V gene. The CDR3 is made up of 13 amino acids. V gave up 0 bases and J gave up 7 bases, with 8 bases separating them.

This clone has more than one count but fewer than ten. V and J are TRBV11-3 and TRBJ1-5, with unresolved D. The CDR3 loop spans 15 amino acids. CDR1 and CDR2 from the germline V gene are SGHNT and YENEEA. Trimming removed 3 bases from V and 6 bases from J, with 15 bases in between. CDR3 protein: CASSFSDPGSQPQHF. CDR3 in DNA: TGTGCCAGCAGCTTTTCAGACCCGGGGAGTCAGCCCCAGCATTTT.

This clone was seen repeatedly, ten times or more. The gene calls are TRBV13 and TRBJ2-3; 11 positions agree with TRBD1. Germline V gene sequence: CDR1 PRHDT, CDR2 FYEKMQ (reference sequence). The J segment lost 4 bases and the V segment lost 5 bases, leaving 5 bases of the junction unmatched. This CDR3 has 15 residues. The CDR3 region has the DNA TGTGCCAGCAGCGCCCGGGACAGGGGGTCAGATACGCAGTATTTT. Translation gives CASSARDRGSDTQYF.

This clone was found many times. The same CDR3 is also encoded by other DNA sequences in this sample. This chain connects TRBV5-6 to TRBJ1-1; TRBD1 matches 7 bases. The CDR3 runs 15 residues. The J segment lost 3 bases and the V segment lost 0 bases, leaving 5 bases of the junction unmatched. The germline gives CDR1 SGHDT, CDR2 YYEEEE. DNA of the CDR3: TGTGCCAGCAGCTTGGCGGGACAGCTTTACACTGAAGCTTTCTTT. This gives the protein CASSLAGQLYTEAFF.

There are many counts of this clone. The chain carries TRBV15 and TRBJ2-1, with 14 bases fitting TRBD2. This CDR3 is 16 amino acids long. Germline CDR1 is LNHNV and CDR2 is YYDKDF (reference sequence). The junction had 0 bases not matched to a gene; V was cut back by 0 bases and J by 5 bases. This CDR3 is CATSREGLAGDNEQFF. CDR3 nucleotides: TGTGCCACCAGCAGAGAGGGACTAGCGGGAGACAATGAGCAGTTCTTC.

This clone was seen many times. V and J are TRBV29-1 and TRBJ2-2, with a possible D match to TRBD2 (6 bases). The V end lost 3 bases, the J end lost 2 bases, and 10 bases lay between the germline ends. Germline loops: CDR1 SQVTM, CDR2 ANQGSEA. CDR3 size: 14 residues. Written as DNA, the CDR3 is TGCAGCGTTGATCGAGGGACTAACACCGGGGAGCTGTTTTTT. This encodes CSVDRGTNTGELFF.

This clone was recorded at least ten times. This chain uses TRBV6-6 with TRBJ1-5; TRBD1 aligns across 8 bases. Germline V lookup: CDR1 MNHNY, CDR2 SVGAGI (reference sequence). V lost 6 bases, J lost 2 bases, and 6 bases stayed unmatched. This CDR3 comprises 15 residues. The chain's CDR3 is CASRAGQGGNQPQHF. CDR3 DNA sequence: TGTGCCAGCAGAGCCGGACAGGGCGGCAATCAGCCCCAGCATTTT.

This clone was seen repeatedly, ten times or more. V and J are TRBV4-3 and TRBJ2-1; 11 bases fit TRBD1. V lost 4 bases, J lost 3 bases, and 2 bases stayed unmatched. This CDR3 spans 15 amino acids. Germline CDR1 is LGHNA and CDR2 is YSLEER. CDR3 residues: CASSLGQGVYNEQFF. CDR3 nucleotides: TGCGCCAGCAGCCTGGGACAGGGGGTCTACAATGAGCAGTTCTTC.

This clone was detected many times. The chain couples TRBV5-3 to TRBJ2-1, with 11 bases identical to TRBD2. TRBV5-3 is an open reading frame whose function is uncertain. V trimming: 4 bases; J trimming: 10 bases; junction bases outside the gene matches: 13. The CDR3 runs 16 residues. CDR3 region: CARSGTGLAGPLEQFF. CDR3 sequence (DNA): TGTGCCAGAAGCGGGACCGGACTAGCGGGTCCTTTGGAGCAGTTCTTC.

This clone has just a few counts. A read error may be the cause here, since a much bigger clone is one base away. This chain connects TRBV6-5 to TRBJ2-1; 9 bases match TRBD2. CDR1 is MNHEY, CDR2 SVGAGI, per germline. The CDR3 runs 15 residues. The CDR3 DNA sequence: TGTGCCAGCCCCGGTGCGGGAGGGCCTTCCAATCAGCAGTTCTTC. Translating it yields CASPGAGGPSNQQFF.

At least ten counts were recorded for this clone. The rearrangement joins TRBV6-2 or TRBV6-3 to TRBJ2-1; no definite D call. The CDR3 runs 13 residues. The germline gives CDR1 MNHEY, CDR2 SVGEGT. Trimming pared 6 bases from V and 4 bases from J, leaving 10 bases between. The CDR3 region has the DNA TGTGCCAGCAGCCGCGACACATACAATGAGCAGTTCTTC. Amino acids: CASSRDTYNEQFF.